The T cell receptor beta chain described here comes from a study of neoadjuvant anti-PD-1 for oral cavity cancer. Study results and caveats: Treg/Th17 ratio rose with pretreatment blood and fell with post-treatment tumor TCRbeta clonality.

Germline CDR1 WSHSY, CDR2 SAAADI. The CDR3 is 13 residues long. The V and J ends lost 6 bases and 8 bases, in that order; junction bases with no gene match: 4. Regarding this clone: What it recognizes is unknown.

Libraries were prepared by immunoSEQ multiplex PCR; TCRdb keeps only in-frame clonotypes and omits some of them. The sample lists several thousand clones, under 55% seen once, with roughly 25% in the top ten. This specimen consisted of tumor tissue, obtained before nivolumab (anti-PD-1) treatment. The chain couples TRBV10-2 to TRBJ1-4; 9 nucleotides line up with TRBD1. This TCR came from a person between 40 and 85 years old with oral cavity squamous cell carcinoma. CDR3: CASRDRGWEKLFF. DNA for the CDR3: TGCGCCAGCAGGGACAGGGGTTGGGAAAAACTGTTTTTT.